Detailed here is one T cell receptor beta chain. Its antigen is not known. A much larger clonotype is one base distant, so this may be a read error. The entry originates in a study of prognosis after radiotherapy for stage I lung cancer. At the level of the study: The patients, all with stage I non-small cell lung cancer, were enrolled between 2018 and January 2019. Study conclusions and caveats: Stereotactic body radiation therapy was followed by fewer unique TCR clones, median about 9,200 versus 6,500.

Multiplex PCR in two rounds served to amplify TCR beta CDR3 from genomic DNA. During first-round PCR, primers specific to each TRBV and TRBJ gene were used. TCRdb re-analysed the multiplex PCR reads in MiXCR, keeping a single row per CDR3 protein. Seen here are around 29,000 distinct CDR3 sequences, around 42% observed once, and the top ten hold 14% to 15%. V dropped 2 bases and J dropped 3 bases, with 11 bases sitting between them. This CDR3 has 14 amino acids. Per germline, CDR1 MNHEY and CDR2 SMNVEV (reference sequence). The sequencing used PBMCs, collected before or after stereotactic body radiation therapy (not recorded which). This chain joins TRBV27 and TRBJ2-7, with unresolved D. This TCR derives from a donor aged 50 or older with non-small cell lung cancer. CDR3 in DNA: TGTGCCAGCAGTTTAGAGTCAGGCTTCTACGAGCAGTACTTC. Residues: CASSLESGFYEQYF.